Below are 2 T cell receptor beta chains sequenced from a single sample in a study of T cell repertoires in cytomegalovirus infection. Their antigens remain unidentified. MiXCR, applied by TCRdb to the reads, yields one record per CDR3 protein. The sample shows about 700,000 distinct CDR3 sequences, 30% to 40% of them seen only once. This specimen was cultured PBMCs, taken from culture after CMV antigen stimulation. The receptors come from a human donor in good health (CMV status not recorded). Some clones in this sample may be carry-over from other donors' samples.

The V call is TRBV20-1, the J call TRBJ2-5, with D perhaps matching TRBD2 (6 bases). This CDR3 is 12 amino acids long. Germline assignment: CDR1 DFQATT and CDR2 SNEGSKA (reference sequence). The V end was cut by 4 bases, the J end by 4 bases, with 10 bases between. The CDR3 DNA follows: TGCAGTGCTACGCGGGATGGAGAGACCCAGTACTTC. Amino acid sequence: CSATRDGETQYF.

CDR3: CSARPYENTGELFF. The CDR3 DNA sequence: TGCAGTGCTAGACCCTACGAGAACACCGGGGAGCTGTTTTTT. The chain carries TRBV20-1 and TRBJ2-2; D remains unclear. V shed 2 bases and J shed 1 base, with 8 bases lying between them. Germline loops: CDR1 DFQATT, CDR2 SNEGSKA (reference sequence). The CDR3 consists of 14 residues.